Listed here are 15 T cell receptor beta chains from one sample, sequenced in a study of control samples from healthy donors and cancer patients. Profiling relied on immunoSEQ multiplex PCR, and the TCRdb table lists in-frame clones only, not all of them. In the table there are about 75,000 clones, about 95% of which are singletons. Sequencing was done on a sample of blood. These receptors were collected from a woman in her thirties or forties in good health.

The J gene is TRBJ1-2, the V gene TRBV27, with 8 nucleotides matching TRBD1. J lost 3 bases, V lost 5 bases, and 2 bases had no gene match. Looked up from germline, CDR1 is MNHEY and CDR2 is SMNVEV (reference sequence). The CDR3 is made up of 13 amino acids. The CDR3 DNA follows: TGTGCCAGCAGTCCGACAGGGGACTATGGCTACACCTTC. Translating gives CASSPTGDYGYTF.

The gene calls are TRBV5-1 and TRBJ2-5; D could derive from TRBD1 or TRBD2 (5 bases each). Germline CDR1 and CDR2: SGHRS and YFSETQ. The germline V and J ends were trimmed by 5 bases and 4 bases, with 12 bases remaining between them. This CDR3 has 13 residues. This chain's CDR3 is CASSRDHAETQYF. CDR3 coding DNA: TGCGCCAGCAGTCGGGACCATGCAGAGACCCAGTACTTC.

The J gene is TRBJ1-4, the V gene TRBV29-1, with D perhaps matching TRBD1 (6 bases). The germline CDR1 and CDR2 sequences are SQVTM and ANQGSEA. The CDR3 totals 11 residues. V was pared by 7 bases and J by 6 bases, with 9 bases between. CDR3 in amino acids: CSAGTYEKLFF. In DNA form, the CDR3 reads TGCAGCGCGGGGACATATGAAAAACTGTTTTTT.

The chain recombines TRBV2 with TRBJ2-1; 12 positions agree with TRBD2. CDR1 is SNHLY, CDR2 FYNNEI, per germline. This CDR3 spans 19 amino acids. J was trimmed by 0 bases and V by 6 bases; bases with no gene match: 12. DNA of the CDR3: TGTGCCAGCAGGGCCCCTAGCGGGAGGGCCTTCGGCTCCTACAATGAGCAGTTCTTC. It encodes CASRAPSGRAFGSYNEQFF. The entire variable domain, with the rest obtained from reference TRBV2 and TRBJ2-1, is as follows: EPEVTQTPSHQVTQMGQEVILRCVPISNHLYFYWYRQILGQKVEFLVSFYNNEISEKSEIFDDQFSVERPDGSNFTLKIRSTKLEDSAMYFCASRAPSGRAFGSYNEQFFGPGTRLTVL.

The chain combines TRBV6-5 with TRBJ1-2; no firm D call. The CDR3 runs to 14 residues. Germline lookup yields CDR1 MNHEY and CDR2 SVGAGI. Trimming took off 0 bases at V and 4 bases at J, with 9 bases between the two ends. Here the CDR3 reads CASSYSIFGYGYTF. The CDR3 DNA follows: TGTGCCAGCAGTTACTCGATCTTTGGCTATGGCTACACCTTC.

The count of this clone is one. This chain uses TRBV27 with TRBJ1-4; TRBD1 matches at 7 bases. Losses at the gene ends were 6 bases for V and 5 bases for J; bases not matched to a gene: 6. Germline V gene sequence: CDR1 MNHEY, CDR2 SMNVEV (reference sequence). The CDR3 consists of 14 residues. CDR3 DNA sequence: TGTGCCAGCAGAAGCCCGGGACAGAATGAAAAACTGTTTTTT. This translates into CASRSPGQNEKLFF.

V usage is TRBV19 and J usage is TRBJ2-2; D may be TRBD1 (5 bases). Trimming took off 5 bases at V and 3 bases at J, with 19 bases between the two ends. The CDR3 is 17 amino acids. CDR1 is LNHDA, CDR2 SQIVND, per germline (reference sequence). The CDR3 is CASSAWVVREDTGELFF. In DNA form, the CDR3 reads TGTGCCAGTAGTGCTTGGGTGGTCAGGGAAGACACCGGGGAGCTGTTTTTT.

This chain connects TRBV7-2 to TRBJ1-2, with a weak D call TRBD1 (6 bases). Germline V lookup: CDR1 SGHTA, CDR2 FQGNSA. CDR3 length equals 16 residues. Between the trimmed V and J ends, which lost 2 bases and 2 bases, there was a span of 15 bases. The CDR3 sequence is CASSLNPQGRNYGYTF. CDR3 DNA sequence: TGTGCCAGCAGCTTAAACCCCCAGGGGAGAAACTATGGCTACACCTTC.

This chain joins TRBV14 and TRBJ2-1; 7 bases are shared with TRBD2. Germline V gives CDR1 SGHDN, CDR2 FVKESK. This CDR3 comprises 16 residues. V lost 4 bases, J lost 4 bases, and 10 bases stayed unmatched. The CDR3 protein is CASSPPSAGMYNEQFF. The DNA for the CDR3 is TGTGCCAGCAGCCCCCCATCAGCGGGGATGTACAATGAGCAGTTCTTC.

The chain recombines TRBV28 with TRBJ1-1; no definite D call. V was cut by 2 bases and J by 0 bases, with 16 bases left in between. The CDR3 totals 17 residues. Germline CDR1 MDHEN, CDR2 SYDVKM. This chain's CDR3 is CASSLTPQIGVNTEAFF. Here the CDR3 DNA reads TGTGCCAGCAGTTTAACGCCACAGATCGGGGTGAACACTGAAGCTTTCTTT. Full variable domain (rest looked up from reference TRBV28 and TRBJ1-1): DVKVTQSSRYLVKRTGEKVFLECVQDMDHENMFWYRQDPGLGLRLIYFSYDVKMKEKGDIPEGYSVSREKKERFSLILESASTNQTSMYLCASSLTPQIGVNTEAFFGQGTRLTVV.

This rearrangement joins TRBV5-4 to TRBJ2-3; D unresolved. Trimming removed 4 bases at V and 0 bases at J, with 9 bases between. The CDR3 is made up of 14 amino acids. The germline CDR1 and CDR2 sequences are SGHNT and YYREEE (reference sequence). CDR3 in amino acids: CASSLATSTDTQYF. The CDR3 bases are TGTGCCAGCAGCCTTGCGACTAGCACAGATACGCAGTATTTT.

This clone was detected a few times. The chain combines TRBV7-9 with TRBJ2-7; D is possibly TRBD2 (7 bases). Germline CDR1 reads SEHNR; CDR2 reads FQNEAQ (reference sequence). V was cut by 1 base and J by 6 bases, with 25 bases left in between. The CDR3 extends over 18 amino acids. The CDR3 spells CASSLVGGQRGAFGEQYF. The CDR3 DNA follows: TGTGCCAGCAGCTTAGTAGGGGGTCAGCGGGGAGCATTCGGCGAGCAGTACTTC.

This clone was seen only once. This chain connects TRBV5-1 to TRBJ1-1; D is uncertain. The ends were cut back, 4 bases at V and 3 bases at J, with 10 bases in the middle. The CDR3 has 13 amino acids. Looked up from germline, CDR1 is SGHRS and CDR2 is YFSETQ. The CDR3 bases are TGCGCCAGCAGCAAGGAGATGGACACTGAAGCTTTCTTT. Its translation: CASSKEMDTEAFF.

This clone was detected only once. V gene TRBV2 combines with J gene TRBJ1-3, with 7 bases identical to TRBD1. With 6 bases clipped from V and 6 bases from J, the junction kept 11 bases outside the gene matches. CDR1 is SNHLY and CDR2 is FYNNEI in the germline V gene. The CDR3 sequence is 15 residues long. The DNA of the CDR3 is TGTGCCAGCAGCCAGAGGCGGACAGGCTTAAACACCATATATTTT. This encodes CASSQRRTGLNTIYF.

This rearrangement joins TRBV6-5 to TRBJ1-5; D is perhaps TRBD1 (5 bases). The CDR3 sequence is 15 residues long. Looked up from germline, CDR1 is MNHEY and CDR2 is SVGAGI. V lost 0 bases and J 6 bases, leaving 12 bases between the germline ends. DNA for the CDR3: TGTGCCAGCAGTTACTCGAGCAGGGATATTCAGCCCCAGCATTTT. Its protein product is CASSYSSRDIQPQHF.